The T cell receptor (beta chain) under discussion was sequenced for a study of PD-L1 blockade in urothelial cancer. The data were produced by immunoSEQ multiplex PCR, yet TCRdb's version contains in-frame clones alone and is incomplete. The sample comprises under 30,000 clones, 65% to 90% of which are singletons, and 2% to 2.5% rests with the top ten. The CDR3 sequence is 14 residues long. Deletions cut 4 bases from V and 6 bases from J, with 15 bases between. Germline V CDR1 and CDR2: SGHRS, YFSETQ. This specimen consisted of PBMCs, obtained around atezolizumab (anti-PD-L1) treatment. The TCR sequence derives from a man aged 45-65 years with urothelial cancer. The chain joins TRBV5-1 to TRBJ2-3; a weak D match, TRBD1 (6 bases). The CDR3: CASSQGGAADTQYF. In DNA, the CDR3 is TGCGCCAGCAGCCAAGGGGGTGCCGCGGATACGCAGTATTTT.